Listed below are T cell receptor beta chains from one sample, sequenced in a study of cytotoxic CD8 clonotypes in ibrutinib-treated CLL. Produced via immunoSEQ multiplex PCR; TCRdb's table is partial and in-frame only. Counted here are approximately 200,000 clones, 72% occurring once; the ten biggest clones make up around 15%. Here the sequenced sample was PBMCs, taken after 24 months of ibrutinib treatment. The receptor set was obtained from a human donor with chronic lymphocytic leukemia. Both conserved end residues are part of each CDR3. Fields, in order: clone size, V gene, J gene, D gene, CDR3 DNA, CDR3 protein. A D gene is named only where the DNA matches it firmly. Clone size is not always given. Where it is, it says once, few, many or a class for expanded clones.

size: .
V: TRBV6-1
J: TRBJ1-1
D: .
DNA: TGTGCCAGCAGTGAAGGGTTGTATTTCACTGAAGCTTTCTTT
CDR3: CASSEGLYFTEAFF

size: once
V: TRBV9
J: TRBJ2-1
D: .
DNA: TGTGCCAGCAGGGCCCGGGACACTGAAAATGAGCAGTTCTTC
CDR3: CASRARDTENEQFF

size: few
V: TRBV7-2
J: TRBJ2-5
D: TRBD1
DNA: TGTGCCAGCAGCCGGACAGGGGGGCGAGAGACCCAGTACTTC
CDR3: CASSRTGGRETQYF

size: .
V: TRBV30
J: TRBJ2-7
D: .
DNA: TGTGCCTGGACCTCGAGGTCAGAAGCCTACGAGCAGTACTTC
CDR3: CAWTSRSEAYEQYF

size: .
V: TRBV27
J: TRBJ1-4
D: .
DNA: TGTGCCAGCAGGGGGCAGGAAGAAAAACTGTTTTTT
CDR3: CASRGQEEKLFF

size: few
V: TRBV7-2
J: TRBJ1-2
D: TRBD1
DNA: TGTGCCAGCAGCTTGTTAAGACAGGGGGCGCGGTATGGCTACACCTTC
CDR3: CASSLLRQGARYGYTF

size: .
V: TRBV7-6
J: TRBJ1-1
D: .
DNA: TGTGCCAGCAGCTTAGACATGAACACTGAAGCTTTCTTT
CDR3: CASSLDMNTEAFF

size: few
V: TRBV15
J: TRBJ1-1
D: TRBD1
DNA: TGTGCCACCAGCAGAGATCCGGGGGACAGGGCGAGCACTGAAGCTTTCTTT
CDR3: CATSRDPGDRASTEAFF

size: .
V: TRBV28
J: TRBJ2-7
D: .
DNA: TGTGCCAGCAGTTTACCCTGGTACTACGAGCAGTACTTC
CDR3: CASSLPWYYEQYF

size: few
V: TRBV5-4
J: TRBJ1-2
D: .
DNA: TGTGCCAGCAGCTTGACAGGATTTTATGGCTACACCTTC
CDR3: CASSLTGFYGYTF

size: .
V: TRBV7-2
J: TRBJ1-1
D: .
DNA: TGTGCCAGCAGCTTATTTGGTAACACTGAAGCTTTCTTT
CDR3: CASSLFGNTEAFF

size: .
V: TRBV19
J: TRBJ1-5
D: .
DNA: TGTGCCAGTAGTATGAATGACCCAACGGCACAGCCCCAGCATTTT
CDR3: CASSMNDPTAQPQHF

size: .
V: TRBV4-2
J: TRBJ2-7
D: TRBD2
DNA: TGTGCCAGCAGCCAAGAAAGGGGGCTAGCGGGAGGGCCGAGCTACGAGCAGTACTTC
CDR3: CASSQERGLAGGPSYEQYF

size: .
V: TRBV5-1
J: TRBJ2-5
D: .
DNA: TGCGCCAGCAGCTTGGACCAGAGGACCCAGTACTTC
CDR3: CASSLDQRTQYF

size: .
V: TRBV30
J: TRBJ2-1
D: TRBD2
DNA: TGTGCCTGGAGTGTACTGGCGGGAGCCTACAATGAGCAGTTCTTC
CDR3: CAWSVLAGAYNEQFF

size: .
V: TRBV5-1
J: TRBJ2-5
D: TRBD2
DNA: TGCGCCAGCAGCTTGGGGGGAGGGCAAGAGACCCAGTACTTC
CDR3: CASSLGGGQETQYF

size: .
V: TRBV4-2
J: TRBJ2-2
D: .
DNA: TGTGCCAGCGGCCGGGACGGGAACACCGGGGAGCTGTTTTTT
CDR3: CASGRDGNTGELFF

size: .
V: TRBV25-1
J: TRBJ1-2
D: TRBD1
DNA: TGTGCCAGCAGTGACCCCGGACAGGGAGTAGGGGGCTACACCTTC
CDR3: CASSDPGQGVGGYTF

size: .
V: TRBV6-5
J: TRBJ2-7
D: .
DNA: TGTGCCAGCGGAAAGTCCTACGAGCAGTACTTC
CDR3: CASGKSYEQYF

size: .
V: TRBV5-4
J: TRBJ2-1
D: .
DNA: TGTGCCAGCAGCCGAGGCATGGCAGAAGATGAGCAGTTCTTC
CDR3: CASSRGMAEDEQFF

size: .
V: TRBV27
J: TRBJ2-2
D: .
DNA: TGTGCCAGTTGGTCGGCGGGGGAGCTGTTTTTT
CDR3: CASWSAGELFF

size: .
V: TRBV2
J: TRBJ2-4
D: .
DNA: TGTGCCAGCAGGTTCGAAGACGTCCATGCCAAAAACATTCAGTACTTC
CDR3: CASRFEDVHAKNIQYF

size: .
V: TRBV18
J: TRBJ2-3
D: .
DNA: TGTGCCAGCTCACCAACTCCGGGGGATACGCAGTATTTT
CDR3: CASSPTPGDTQYF

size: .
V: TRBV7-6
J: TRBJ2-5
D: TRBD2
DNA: TGTGCCAGCAGCTTTTTTAGCGGGAGGGGGGAGACCCAGTACTTC
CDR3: CASSFFSGRGETQYF

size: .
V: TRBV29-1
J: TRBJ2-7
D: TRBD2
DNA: TGCAGCGTTGGAACTAGCGGGGGGACCCACTACGAGCAGTACTTC
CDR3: CSVGTSGGTHYEQYF

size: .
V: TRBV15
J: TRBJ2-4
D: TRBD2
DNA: TGTGCCACCAGCCCGGGCGGGCATAGCGGGAGGACCCTAGCCAAAAACATTCAGTACTTC
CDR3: CATSPGGHSGRTLAKNIQYF